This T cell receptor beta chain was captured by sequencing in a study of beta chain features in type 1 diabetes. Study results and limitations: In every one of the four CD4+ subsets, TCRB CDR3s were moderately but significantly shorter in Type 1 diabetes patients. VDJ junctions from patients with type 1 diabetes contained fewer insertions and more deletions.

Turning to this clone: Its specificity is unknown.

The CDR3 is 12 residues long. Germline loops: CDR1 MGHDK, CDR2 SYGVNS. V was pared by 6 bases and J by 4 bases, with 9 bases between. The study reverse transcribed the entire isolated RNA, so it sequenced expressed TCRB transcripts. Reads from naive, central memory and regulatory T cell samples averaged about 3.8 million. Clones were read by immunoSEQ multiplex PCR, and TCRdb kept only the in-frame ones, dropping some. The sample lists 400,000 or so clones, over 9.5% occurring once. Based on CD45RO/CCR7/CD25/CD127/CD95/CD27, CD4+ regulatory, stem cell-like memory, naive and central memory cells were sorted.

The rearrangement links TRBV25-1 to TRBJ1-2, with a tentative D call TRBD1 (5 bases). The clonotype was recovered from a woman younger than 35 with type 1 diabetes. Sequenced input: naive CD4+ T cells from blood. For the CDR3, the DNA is TGTGCCAGCAGACAGGACCGCTATGGCTACACCTTC. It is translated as CASRQDRYGYTF.